This is a list of T cell receptor beta chains from one sample in a study of cytomegalovirus exposure and HLA in healthy donors. Produced via immunoSEQ multiplex PCR; TCRdb's table is partial and in-frame only. This sample has 150,000 to 200,000 clones, with roughly 84% found just once. Sequenced material: PBMCs. The receptors here all came from a boy between 10 and 17 years old in good health and CMV-seronegative. The CDR3 runs from the conserved cysteine through the conserved F or W. The D gene is left open where the match is weak. The listing skips clone size in some rows; elsewhere it reads once, few, many or a size class.

TRBJ2-1 | NA | 15 | TRBV6-6 | TRBD2 | CASTPTSGSFNEQFF | TGTGCCAGCACCCCGACTAGCGGGAGCTTCAATGAGCAGTTCTTC
TRBJ1-5 | NA | 15 | TRBV5-1 | TRBD1 | CASSLGDRGGQPQHF | TGCGCCAGCAGCTTAGGCGACAGGGGAGGTCAGCCCCAGCATTTT
TRBJ1-1 | NA | 13 | TRBV15 | NA | CATSRDRTAEAFF | TGTGCCACCAGCAGAGATCGGACAGCTGAAGCTTTCTTT
TRBJ1-4 | once | 15 | TRBV19 | TRBD1 | CATKGAERSNEKLFF | TGTGCCACCAAGGGGGCGGAGAGAAGTAATGAAAAACTGTTTTTT
TRBJ2-1 | few | 13 | TRBV5-4 | NA | CASSSLSYNEQFF | TGTGCCAGCAGCTCCTTATCCTACAATGAGCAGTTCTTC
TRBJ1-2 | NA | 12 | TRBV5-1 | NA | CASREEEYGYTF | TGCGCCAGCAGGGAGGAGGAATATGGCTACACCTTC
TRBJ2-7 | once | 12 | TRBV7-8 | NA | CASGGGPYEQYF | TGTGCCAGTGGGGGGGGGCCCTACGAGCAGTACTTC
TRBJ2-1 | NA | 15 | TRBV5-1 | TRBD2 | CASSLGGSLFNEQFF | TGCGCCAGCAGCTTAGGCGGGAGCCTTTTCAATGAGCAGTTCTTC
TRBJ1-1 | NA | 14 | TRBV6-6 | TRBD1 | CASSRDREHVEAFF | TGTGCCAGCAGTAGGGACAGGGAACATGTTGAAGCTTTCTTT
TRBJ2-7 | NA | 15 | TRBV6-1 | NA | CASTLESGRSYEQYF | TGTGCCAGCACCTTAGAGTCTGGTCGCTCTTACGAGCAGTACTTC
TRBJ2-1 | NA | 14 | TRBV27 | TRBD2 | CASQAGGVYNEQFF | TGTGCCAGCCAAGCGGGAGGAGTATACAATGAGCAGTTCTTC